This T cell receptor (beta chain) derives from a study of cytomegalovirus exposure and HLA in healthy donors. The CDR3 spans 15 residues. The V and J ends lost 0 bases and 3 bases respectively, with 9 bases between them. CDR1 and CDR2 (germline): SNHLY, FYNNEI. This clone was counted between two and nine times. The antigen remains undetermined. The PCR was carried out with 60 Vbeta primers and 13 Jbeta primers. The assay was immunoSEQ multiplex PCR, and TCRdb's table has in-frame clones only and misses some. The sample contains roughly 49,000 clones, roughly 81% of which appear only once. Study-level findings and limits: CMV serostatus was the only immune exposure information that was available. From TCR beta sequences, most subjects' HLA-A and HLA-B alleles were reportedly predicted accurately.

The sequenced sample consisted of PBMCs. This TCR was sampled from a woman in her 40s in good health and CMV-seropositive. This rearrangement joins TRBV2 to TRBJ1-5; a possible D gene is TRBD1 (5 bases). Here the CDR3 reads CASSEAGLNNQPQHF. The CDR3 DNA is TGTGCCAGCAGTGAAGCGGGACTCAACAATCAGCCCCAGCATTTT.